The sequence of this T cell receptor beta chain was determined in a study of shared clonotypes between healthy human individuals. General study findings and limits: Compared with clonotypes that all four donors shared, non-shared clonotypes had lower generation probabilities. Naive subsets usually exceeded memory subsets in estimated richness.

The assay was run at deep level. Repertoires were generated with immunoSEQ multiplex PCR, while TCRdb's copy carries only in-frame clones and drops some. This sample carries about 2.4 million clones, 90% to 95% of them seen once, and the ten largest clones take about 0.13%. With regard to this clone: The antigen is undetermined.

The clonotype was recovered from a man younger than 35 in good health. The source material was naive CD4+ T cells sorted from blood. The sample's subset: CD45RA+ positively selected.

This CDR3 is CASSQDPLQETQYF. The CDR3 DNA reads as TGTGCCAGCAGCCAAGATCCTCTTCAAGAGACCCAGTACTTC. V usage is TRBV4-2 and J usage is TRBJ2-5; D gene uncertain. V shed 0 bases and J shed 2 bases, with 7 bases lying between them. The germline gives CDR1 LGHNA, CDR2 YNFKEQ. The CDR3 consists of 14 residues.